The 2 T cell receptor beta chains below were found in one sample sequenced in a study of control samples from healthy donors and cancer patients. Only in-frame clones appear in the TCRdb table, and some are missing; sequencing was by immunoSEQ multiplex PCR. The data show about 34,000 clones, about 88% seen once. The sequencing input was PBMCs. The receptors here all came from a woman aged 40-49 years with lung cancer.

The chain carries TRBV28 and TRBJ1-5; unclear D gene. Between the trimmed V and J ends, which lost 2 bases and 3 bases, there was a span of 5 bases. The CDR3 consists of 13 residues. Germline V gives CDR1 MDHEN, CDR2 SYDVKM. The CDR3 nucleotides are TGTGCCAGCAGTTTACTCCCCAATCAGCCCCAGCATTTT. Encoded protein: CASSLLPNQPQHF.

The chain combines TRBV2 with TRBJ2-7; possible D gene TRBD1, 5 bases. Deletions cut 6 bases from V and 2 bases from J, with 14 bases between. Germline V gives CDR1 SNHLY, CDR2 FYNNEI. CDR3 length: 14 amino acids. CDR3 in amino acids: CASRETGVAYEQYF. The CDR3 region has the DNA TGTGCCAGCAGAGAAACAGGAGTGGCCTACGAGCAGTACTTC.